Shown below are 14 T cell receptor beta chains from a single sample sequenced in a study of blood T cell repertoires in COVID-19. Generated by immunoSEQ multiplex PCR, the TCRdb table keeps only in-frame clones and is missing some. Here the sample spans some 200,000 clones, about 80% being singletons. Sequencing was carried out using peripheral blood. The receptors originated from a human donor with acute or convalescent COVID-19. The donor label of this sample is uncertain.

The genes are TRBV9 and TRBJ2-5, with 10 bases identical to TRBD1. Germline CDR1 reads SGDLS; CDR2 reads YYNGEE. V lost 3 bases and J lost 3; bases outside the gene matches: 11. CDR3 length: 17 residues. CDR3 sequence reads: CASSALRQGAIKETQYF. CDR3 sequence (DNA): TGTGCCAGCAGCGCACTCCGACAGGGGGCGATCAAAGAGACCCAGTACTTC.

The chain links TRBV5-1 to TRBJ2-1; 7 bases are a match to TRBD1. Trimming removed 4 bases from V and 2 bases from J; junction bases left unmatched: 12. Germline V CDR1 and CDR2: SGHRS, YFSETQ. The CDR3 contains 17 residues. This CDR3 is CASSPFPRDSTYNEQFF. Here the CDR3 DNA reads TGCGCCAGCAGCCCTTTTCCCCGGGACAGCACCTACAATGAGCAGTTCTTC. The entire variable domain, with the rest obtained from reference TRBV5-1 and TRBJ2-1, is as follows: KAGVTQTPRYLIKTRGQQVTLSCSPISGHRSVSWYQQTPGQGLQFLFEYFSETQRNKGNFPGRFSGRQFSNSRSEMNVSTLELGDSALYLCASSPFPRDSTYNEQFFGPGTRLTVL.

The genes are TRBV11-3 and TRBJ2-5; 8 bases are shared with TRBD2. There are 16 residues in the CDR3. Germline V gives CDR1 SGHNT, CDR2 YENEEA. V trimming: 5 bases; J trimming: 0 bases; junction bases outside the gene matches: 8. In DNA form, the CDR3 reads TGTGCCAGCAGCCCCGGACTAGCCCCAAACCAAGAGACCCAGTACTTC. This codes for CASSPGLAPNQETQYF. The entire variable domain, with the rest obtained from reference TRBV11-3 and TRBJ2-5, is as follows: EAGVVQSPRYKIIEKKQPVAFWCNPISGHNTLYWYLQNLGQGPELLIRYENEEAVDDSQLPKDRFSAERLKGVDSTLKIQPAELGDSAVYLCASSPGLAPNQETQYFGPGTRLLVL.

This chain connects TRBV11-2 to TRBJ2-7; 9 bases align to TRBD2. The CDR3 runs to 14 residues. V lost 5 bases and J lost 2; bases outside the gene matches: 4. Germline V gene data show CDR1 as SGHAT and CDR2 as FQNNGV. The chain's CDR3 is CASSQLAGPYEQYF. The CDR3, as DNA: TGTGCCAGCAGCCAACTAGCGGGCCCCTACGAGCAGTACTTC.

This chain links TRBV5-6 with TRBJ1-2; D is possibly TRBD1 (5 bases). The CDR3 runs 15 residues. V was cut by 7 bases and J by 2 bases, with 18 bases left in between. CDR1 and CDR2 (germline): SGHDT, YYEEEE. CDR3 nucleotides: TGTGCCAGCTTTGAGACAGCCTTTGGGAACTATGGCTACACCTTC. Translating it yields CASFETAFGNYGYTF. The full variable domain, its missing parts supplied by reference TRBV5-6 and TRBJ1-2, is DAGVTQSPTHLIKTRGQQVTLRCSPKSGHDTVSWYQQALGQGPQFIFQYYEEEERQRGNFPDRFSGHQFPNYSSELNVNALLLGDSALYLCASFETAFGNYGYTFGSGTRLTVV.

This clone was seen a single time. The genes are TRBV28 and TRBJ1-1; 9 positions match TRBD1. CDR3 size: 21 residues. J was trimmed by 0 bases and V by 3 bases; bases with no gene match: 20. Germline V lookup: CDR1 MDHEN, CDR2 SYDVKM. The CDR3 here is CASSFPQTGQGRVHMNTEAFF. The CDR3 DNA is TGTGCCAGCAGTTTTCCCCAAACCGGACAGGGGAGAGTCCACATGAACACTGAAGCTTTCTTT.

The gene calls are TRBV19 and TRBJ2-1; TRBD2 aligns across 8 bases. CDR3 size: 17 residues. The germline V gene has CDR1 LNHDA and CDR2 SQIVND (reference sequence). V dropped 1 base and J dropped 5; count of bases not matched to a gene: 10. CDR3 DNA: TGTGCCAGTAGTATAGGTATTAAGCGGGGGCTTCACAATGAGCAGTTCTTC. It is translated as CASSIGIKRGLHNEQFF.

The rearrangement joins TRBV27 to TRBJ2-7; D is possibly TRBD1 (7 bases). Germline assignment: CDR1 MNHEY and CDR2 SMNVEV (reference sequence). The V gene lost 6 bases and the J gene lost 2 bases, with 20 bases spanning the gap. This CDR3 has 16 amino acids. In DNA form, the CDR3 reads TGTGCCAGCAGCCTGATGCAGGGGGGTACTGCCTACGAGCAGTACTTC. This gives the protein CASSLMQGGTAYEQYF.

J is TRBJ1-5 and V is TRBV5-1, with 9 nucleotides matching TRBD1. The CDR3 consists of 13 residues. The trim removed 4 bases at V and 7 bases at J, leaving 3 bases unmatched. Germline CDR1 SGHRS, CDR2 YFSETQ. This CDR3 reads CASSPQGAQPQHF. The DNA of the CDR3 is TGCGCCAGCAGCCCACAGGGGGCCCAGCCCCAGCATTTT.

J is TRBJ2-1 and V is TRBV5-8; D may be TRBD2 (5 bases). CDR3 size: 12 residues. Trimming pared 4 bases from V and 7 bases from J, leaving 9 bases between. Germline CDR1 reads SGHTS; CDR2 reads YDEGEE. The CDR3 loop reads CASSPRRNEQFF. The CDR3 DNA is TGTGCCAGCAGCCCGAGGAGGAATGAGCAGTTCTTC.

This sequence joins TRBV6-1 and TRBJ2-2, with 10 bases that match TRBD1. Trimming at V came to 2 bases and at J to 3 bases, leaving 6 bases not matched to a gene. Germline loops: CDR1 MNHNS, CDR2 SASEGT. This CDR3 comprises 17 residues. The CDR3 loop is CASSEPLGTGDTGELFF. DNA for the CDR3: TGTGCCAGCAGTGAACCACTTGGGACAGGGGACACCGGGGAGCTGTTTTTT.

The chain uses TRBV3-1 (or the pseudogene TRBV3-2) and TRBJ2-4, with TRBD1 matching 10 bases. The CDR3 covers 13 residues. Germline lookup yields CDR1 LGHDT and CDR2 YNNKEL (reference sequence). Unmatched junction bases numbered 7, after V lost 4 bases and J lost 13 bases. This CDR3 reads CASSPPGTGVQYF. For the CDR3, the DNA is TGTGCCAGCAGCCCCCCTGGGACAGGGGTCCAGTACTTC.

V gene TRBV19 combines with J gene TRBJ1-4, with a weak D call TRBD1 (5 bases). The CDR3 is made up of 13 amino acids. Trimming pared 6 bases from V and 2 bases from J, leaving 7 bases between. Germline V gene lookup returns CDR1 LNHDA and CDR2 SQIVND (reference sequence). The CDR3 is CASSPGTNEKLFF. Written as DNA, the CDR3 is TGTGCCAGTAGCCCAGGGACTAATGAAAAACTGTTTTTT.

The rearrangement joins TRBV5-4 to TRBJ1-2; TRBD1 might be the D (5 bases). Germline V lookup: CDR1 SGHNT, CDR2 YYREEE (reference sequence). V lost 4 bases and J 4 bases, leaving 14 bases between the germline ends. The CDR3 contains 14 residues. CDR3 nucleotides: TGTGCCAGCAGCAACCTAGGGGAATTCTATGGCTACACCTTC. It specifies CASSNLGEFYGYTF.